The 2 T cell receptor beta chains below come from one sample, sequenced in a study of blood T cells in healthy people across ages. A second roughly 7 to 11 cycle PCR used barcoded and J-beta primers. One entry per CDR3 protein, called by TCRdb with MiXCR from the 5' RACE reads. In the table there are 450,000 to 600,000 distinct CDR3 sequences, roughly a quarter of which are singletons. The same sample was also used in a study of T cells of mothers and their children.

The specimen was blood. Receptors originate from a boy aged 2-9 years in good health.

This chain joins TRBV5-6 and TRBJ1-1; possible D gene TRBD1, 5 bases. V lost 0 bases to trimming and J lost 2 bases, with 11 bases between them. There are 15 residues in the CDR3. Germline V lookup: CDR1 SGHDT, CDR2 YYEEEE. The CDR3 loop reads CASSLGAGRNTEAFF. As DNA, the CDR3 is TGTGCCAGCAGCTTGGGGGCAGGGAGAAACACTGAAGCTTTCTTT.

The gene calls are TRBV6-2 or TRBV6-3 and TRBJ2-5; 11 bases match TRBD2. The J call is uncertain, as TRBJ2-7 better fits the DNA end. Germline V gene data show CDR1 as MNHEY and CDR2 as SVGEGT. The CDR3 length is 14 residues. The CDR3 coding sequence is TGTGCCAGCAGCTTAGCGGGAGGGACCTTCGAGCAGTACTTC. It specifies CASSLAGGTFEQYF.